The subject of this entry is one TCR beta chain. Its antigen is still unknown. Gene and germline names: mouse. The read ends 4 residues before the CDR3 terminus; that terminus is restored from the germline J gene. Markers used for sorting pooled cutaneous lymph node cells were CD4, CD8alpha, NKG2D, NKG2ACE and others. Sequencing templates came from extracted RNA that was reverse transcribed into cDNA. TCRdb's copy holds only in-frame clones and misses some; the assay was immunoSEQ multiplex PCR. This record lists approximately 300,000 clones, none seen once only, and the top ten clones contain 0.9% to 1.5%. This entry is derived from a study of CD8+ T cells in alopecia areata. CDR1 and CDR2 (germline): NNHDY, SYVADS. CDR3 length: 13 residues. Study-level points and caveats: Resident alphabeta T-cell populations of normal skin are likewise subject to sequencing in scalp samples.

The sequence derives from a C3H/HeJ mouse with alopecia areata. The strain bears MHC haplotype H2-k. The chain carries TRBV13-3 and TRBJ2-1, with D perhaps TRBD1 (5 bases). The material sequenced was CD4+ T cells sorted from a lymph node. The CDR3 protein is CASSDQGGAEQFF. CDR3 bases read: TGTGCCAGCAGTGACCAGGGTGGGGCT.